This T cell receptor beta chain was obtained from a study of blood T cells in healthy people across ages. This clonotype has just a few counts. The use of a sample-barcoded 5' primer and a J-beta primer mix characterized a second PCR of roughly 6 to 12 cycles. TCRdb recomputed calls from the 5' RACE reads with MiXCR, one row per CDR3 protein. The sample holds roughly 800,000 distinct CDR3 sequences; about a quarter are singletons and the top ten take 3%. Each sample gave at least 6.5 million isolated PBMCs. The ends lost 1 base at V and 5 bases at J; junction bases unmatched: 10. This CDR3 has 17 amino acids. Germline V lookup: CDR1 MNHEY, CDR2 SMNVEV (reference sequence). These records were also assigned to another study, of T cells of mothers and their children. From that study: Similar effects of thymic selection on TCR recombination output were recorded in related and unrelated pairs.

The chain links TRBV27 to TRBJ2-1; the match to TRBD2 covers 8 bases. The receptor was isolated from a boy aged 10-17 years in good health. The sequencing input was blood. The CDR3 DNA is TGTGCCAGCAGTTTATTTTTGGCGGGGGGATGGGACAATGAGCAGTTCTTC. It specifies CASSLFLAGGWDNEQFF.